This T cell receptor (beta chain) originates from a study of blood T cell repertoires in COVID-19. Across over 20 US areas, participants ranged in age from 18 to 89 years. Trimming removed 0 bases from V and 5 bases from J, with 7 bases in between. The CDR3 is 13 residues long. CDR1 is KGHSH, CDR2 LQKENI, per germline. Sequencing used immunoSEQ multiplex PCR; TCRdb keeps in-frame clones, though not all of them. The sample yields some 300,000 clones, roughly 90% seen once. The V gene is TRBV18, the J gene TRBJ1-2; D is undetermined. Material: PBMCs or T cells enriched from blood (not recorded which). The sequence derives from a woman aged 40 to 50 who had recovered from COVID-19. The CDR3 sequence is CASSPPRLYGYTF. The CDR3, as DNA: TGTGCCAGCTCACCACCGAGGTTGTATGGCTACACCTTC.